This T cell receptor beta chain derives from a study of cytomegalovirus exposure and HLA in healthy donors. Comment on this clone: The antigen remains unidentified.

Study-level findings and limits: What a later analysis showed was that several of the most significant clusters appeared linked to common viral pathogens. TCR beta sequences reportedly predicted most subjects' HLA-A and HLA-B alleles accurately. A later analysis linked a missense DCLRE1C variant to TCR beta V- and J-gene trimming.

The primer mix had 60 Vbeta and 13 Jbeta primers. The data were produced by immunoSEQ multiplex PCR, yet TCRdb's version contains in-frame clones alone and is incomplete. The table has 150,000 to 200,000 clones, 80% to 85% seen once; the top ten hold around 1.5%. The V and J ends lost 0 bases and 2 bases, in that order; junction bases with no gene match: 10. Germline CDR1 reads LGHNA; CDR2 reads YSLEER. This CDR3 is 18 amino acids long. This TCR was recovered from a man over 45 in good health and CMV-seronegative. Sequencing was done on a sample of PBMCs. The chain employs TRBV4-3 and TRBJ2-5; 9 bases are a match to TRBD2. In DNA form, the CDR3 reads TGCGCCAGCAGCCAAGATGCAGTCCTAGCGGGGCGTCAAGAGACCCAGTACTTC. Protein product: CASSQDAVLAGRQETQYF.